This T cell receptor (beta chain) was observed in a study of T cell repertoires in cytomegalovirus infection. TCRdb redid the calling of the reads with MiXCR, one entry per CDR3 protein. The sample yields 290,000 or so distinct CDR3 sequences, 25% seen once. The sample taken for sequencing was PBMCs. The receptor comes from a human donor in good health (CMV status not recorded). Some clones in this sample may be carry-over from other donors' samples.

The CDR3 region has the DNA TGTGCCAGCAGCTCATCCGGGACAGGGCTCTATAGCAATCAGCCCCAGCATTTT. Encoded protein: CASSSSGTGLYSNQPQHF. The V gene is TRBV28, the J gene TRBJ1-5, with TRBD1 matching over 9 bases. Per germline, CDR1 MDHEN and CDR2 SYDVKM. The CDR3 consists of 18 residues. The J segment lost 0 bases and the V segment lost 6 bases, leaving 12 bases of the junction unmatched.